This T cell receptor beta chain was captured by sequencing in a study of CXCR3-negative and CXCR3-positive naive CD8 T cells. On this clonotype itself: Its antigen remains unidentified.

The germline V gene has CDR1 MNHEY and CDR2 SMNVEV (reference sequence). CDR3 length: 14 residues. UMI-tagged TRB cDNA libraries were built via 5' RACE. TCRdb processed the 5' RACE reads again and assigns one entry to each CDR3 protein, with no DNA. In all, the sample yields about 26,000 distinct CDR3 sequences. Naive CD8+ T cells were CD45RO-CCR7+CD27+CD95-. Study-level findings and limits: Naive cells, whether CXCR3-negative or CXCR3-positive, had similar TRBV-TRBJ usage, while memory cells differed.

The sample comprised naive CXCR3- CD8+ T cells from blood. The subset: CD45RO-CCR7+CD27+CD95- naive CD8+ T cells lacking CXCR3 (TNR3-). The sequence derives from a human donor in good health. Some clones in this sample may be carry-over from other donors' samples. The rearrangement joins TRBV27 to TRBJ2-7. CDR3 residues: CASSWAGGTYEQYF.